The 25 T cell receptor beta chains below were found in one sample sequenced in a study of cytomegalovirus exposure and HLA in healthy donors. This PCR relied on a set of 60 Vbeta primers and 13 Jbeta primers. TCRdb keeps only in-frame clones here, not all; method: immunoSEQ multiplex PCR. The table lists 90,000 to 150,000 clones, nearly 65% of them singletons, with 10% in the top ten. The source material was PBMCs. The receptor set was obtained from a man aged 40-49 years in good health and CMV-seropositive.

This clone was seen a single time. The chain uses TRBV12-1 and TRBJ1-2; no check of the table's D call, TRBD1, against the DNA was made. TRBV12-1 is an annotated pseudogene. The CDR3 is made up of 13 amino acids. The DNA of the CDR3 is TGTGCCAGCAGCCCCGGGACAGGGCCCGGCTACACCTTC. It encodes CASSPGTGPGYTF.

The rearrangement uses TRBV6-5 and TRBJ2-7; 7 nucleotides match TRBD1. V lost 0 bases and J lost 10; bases outside the gene matches: 6. The CDR3 loop spans 13 amino acids. In germline, CDR1 is MNHEY, CDR2 SVGAGI. CDR3 sequence reads: CASSYSKGGRQYF. The CDR3 DNA sequence: TGTGCCAGCAGTTACTCGAAAGGGGGCCGCCAGTACTTC.

V is TRBV5-4 and J is TRBJ2-3; 12 bases are shared with TRBD2. Losses at the gene ends were 1 base for V and 2 bases for J; bases not matched to a gene: 2. Germline loops: CDR1 SGHNT, CDR2 YYREEE (reference sequence). The CDR3 has 16 residues. The DNA for the CDR3 is TGTGCCAGCAGCTTGAGACTAGCGGGAGACACAGATACGCAGTATTTT. It specifies CASSLRLAGDTDTQYF.

The chain employs TRBV30 and TRBJ1-4, with D possibly matching TRBD1 (5 bases). This CDR3 has 12 amino acids. V lost 3 bases and J 8 bases, leaving 10 bases between the germline ends. Germline loops: CDR1 GTSNPN, CDR2 SVGIG (reference sequence). CDR3 nucleotides: TGTGCCTGGAGACGCGGGGCAGAAAAACTGTTTTTT. Protein sequence: CAWRRGAEKLFF.

V usage is TRBV12-2 and J usage is TRBJ1-4. TRBV12-2 is assigned pseudogene status. The CDR3 sequence is 17 residues long. CDR3 in amino acids: CASRSLRGWGVREKLFF. The CDR3 bases are TGTGCAAGTCGCTCCCTACGGGGTTGGGGGGTCCGGGAAAAACTGTTTTTT.

The V and J genes are TRBV2 and TRBJ2-2; tentatively, D is TRBD1 (5 bases). Trimming cost V 3 bases and J 2 bases, with 7 bases left between them. There are 14 residues in the CDR3. CDR1 is SNHLY and CDR2 is FYNNEI in the germline V gene. Here the CDR3 reads CASSDDRNTGELFF. CDR3 bases: TGTGCCAGCAGTGACGACAGAAACACCGGGGAGCTGTTTTTT. Filled out from reference TRBV2 and TRBJ2-2, the complete variable domain reads EPEVTQTPSHQVTQMGQEVILRCVPISNHLYFYWYRQILGQKVEFLVSFYNNEISEKSEIFDDQFSVERPDGSNFTLKIRSTKLEDSAMYFCASSDDRNTGELFFGEGSRLTVL.

The rearrangement uses TRBV5-1 and TRBJ2-7, with 7 bases matching TRBD1. V dropped 2 bases and J dropped 2; count of bases not matched to a gene: 1. The CDR3 totals 13 residues. Germline CDR1 and CDR2: SGHRS and YFSETQ. For the CDR3, the DNA is TGCGCCAGCAGCTTAGGGGGCACCTACGAGCAGTACTTC. It specifies CASSLGGTYEQYF. The full variable domain, with the rest looked up from reference TRBV5-1 and TRBJ2-7, is KAGVTQTPRYLIKTRGQQVTLSCSPISGHRSVSWYQQTPGQGLQFLFEYFSETQRNKGNFPGRFSGRQFSNSRSEMNVSTLELGDSALYLCASSLGGTYEQYFGPGTRLTVT.

CDR3 loop: CASSRTLQGGIGEKLFF. The CDR3 DNA sequence: TGTGCCAGCAGTCGCACCCTACAGGGAGGGATTGGAGAAAAACTGTTTTTT. The V gene is TRBV9, the J gene TRBJ1-4; perhaps TRBD1 as D (6 bases). The CDR3 consists of 17 residues. V lost 5 bases, J lost 8 bases, and 25 bases lay in between. CDR1 is SGDLS and CDR2 is YYNGEE in the germline V gene.

The chain combines TRBV15 with TRBJ2-5; the D gene is possibly TRBD2 (5 bases). The germline V gene encodes CDR1 LNHNV and CDR2 YYDKDF (reference sequence). V was shortened by 5 bases and J by 5 bases, with 15 bases between the two germline ends. The CDR3 spans 14 residues. This chain's CDR3 is CATSSRTGSETQYF. The CDR3 DNA follows: TGTGCCACCAGCTCGAGGACGGGGAGTGAGACCCAGTACTTC.

The chain joins TRBV9 to TRBJ2-3; 11 positions match TRBD2. CDR1 is SGDLS and CDR2 is YYNGEE in the germline V gene. Germline trimming cut 4 bases from V and 3 bases from J; bases unmatched to any gene: 4. CDR3 length: 15 residues. This CDR3 reads CASSTGTSGTDTQYF. The CDR3 DNA reads as TGTGCCAGCAGCACAGGGACTAGCGGAACAGATACGCAGTATTTT.

A word on this clone: Likely a read error: the CDR3 ends without its conserved phenylalanine or tryptophan. Because the CDR3's place on the DNA is in doubt, the DNA is left out and the CDR3 is given as listed by TCRdb. The chain joins TRBV7-3 to TRBJ2-7; the table assigns TRBD1, which was not confirmed against the DNA. A total of 12 residues make up the CDR3, ends included. From germline, CDR1 is SGHTA and CDR2 FQGTGA. The CDR3 spells CASSLILGQGVD.

This clone was picked up a small number of times. This chain uses TRBV4-2 with TRBJ2-3; maybe TRBD1 (5 bases). The ends were cut back, 0 bases at V and 4 bases at J, with 5 bases in the middle. The CDR3 sequence is 13 residues long. CDR1 is LGHNA and CDR2 is YNFKEQ in the germline V gene. The DNA for the CDR3 is TGTGCCAGCAGCCAAGAAGGGGCAGATACGCAGTATTTT. Protein: CASSQEGADTQYF.

The chain recombines TRBV2 with TRBJ2-3; TRBD2 agrees at 11 bases. V gave up 9 bases and J gave up 3 bases; unmatched junction bases: 5. This CDR3 has 14 amino acids. The germline V gene has CDR1 SNHLY and CDR2 FYNNEI. The CDR3 coding sequence is TGTGCCAGAGGGGGACTAGCGGTTACAGATACGCAGTATTTT. It translates to CARGGLAVTDTQYF.

The sample holds a few counts of this clone. The chain uses TRBV11-2 and TRBJ2-7, with TRBD1 matching 9 bases. The CDR3 length is 15 residues. V shed 2 bases, J shed 6 bases, and the junction held 8 bases outside the gene matches. CDR1 and CDR2 from the germline V gene are SGHAT and FQNNGV. CDR3 in DNA: TGTGCCAGCAGCTTACCCCCCGGGACAGGGACCGAGCAGTACTTC. Residues: CASSLPPGTGTEQYF. Full variable domain (remainder filled in from reference TRBV11-2 and TRBJ2-7): EAGVAQSPRYKIIEKRQSVAFWCNPISGHATLYWYQQILGQGPKLLIQFQNNGVVDDSQLPKDRFSAERLKGVDSTLKIQPAKLEDSAVYLCASSLPPGTGTEQYFGPGTRLTVT.

The count of this clone is one. This chain uses TRBV5-1 with TRBJ1-1; 7 bases map to TRBD1. The CDR3 covers 15 residues. J gave up 3 bases and V 0 bases, and 5 bases lay outside the gene matches. The germline CDR1 and CDR2 sequences are SGHRS and YFSETQ. The CDR3: CASSLEGRGDTEAFF. The CDR3 DNA is TGCGCCAGCAGCTTGGAGGGCAGGGGGGACACTGAAGCTTTCTTT. Based on the CDR3 plus reference TRBV5-1 and TRBJ1-1, the full variable domain is KAGVTQTPRYLIKTRGQQVTLSCSPISGHRSVSWYQQTPGQGLQFLFEYFSETQRNKGNFPGRFSGRQFSNSRSEMNVSTLELGDSALYLCASSLEGRGDTEAFFGQGTRLTVV.

This clone was counted only a few times. The rearrangement links TRBV10-2 to TRBJ1-2, with D maybe TRBD1 (5 bases). CDR3 length equals 14 residues. Trimming pared 2 bases from V and 0 bases from J, leaving 7 bases between. CDR1 and CDR2 from the germline V gene are WSHSY and SAAADI. Here the CDR3 reads CASSEQGTNYGYTF. The CDR3 nucleotides are TGCGCCAGCAGTGAGCAGGGAACTAACTATGGCTACACCTTC.

Only a few counts were recorded for this clone. This rearrangement joins TRBV7-9 to TRBJ2-7, with TRBD1 matching 8 bases. The V gene's germline CDR1 is SEHNR and CDR2 FQNEAQ (reference sequence). V lost 2 bases and J lost 5; bases outside the gene matches: 5. The CDR3 is 14 amino acids. The CDR3 region is CASSLRQGAHEQYF. The CDR3 DNA reads TGTGCCAGCAGCTTACGTCAGGGGGCTCACGAGCAGTACTTC.

This clone has a handful of counts. The V and J genes are TRBV27 and TRBJ1-1, with D possibly TRBD1 on 6 matching bases. The germline gives CDR1 MNHEY, CDR2 SMNVEV (reference sequence). The CDR3 consists of 14 residues. V was trimmed by 8 bases and J by 1 base, leaving 14 bases between them. This CDR3 is CASRTHRENTEAFF. The CDR3 DNA sequence: TGTGCCAGCCGTACCCACAGGGAGAACACTGAAGCTTTCTTT.

The rearrangement joins TRBV7-2 to TRBJ2-1, with 7 bases aligning to TRBD1. This CDR3 has 13 amino acids. V lost 4 bases, J lost 6 bases, and 3 bases stayed unmatched. Germline-derived CDR1 and CDR2 are SGHTA and FQGNSA. CDR3 residues: CASSSQGLNEQFF. For the CDR3, the DNA is TGTGCCAGCAGCTCACAGGGGCTCAATGAGCAGTTCTTC.

V and J are TRBV2 and TRBJ1-4, with a possible D match to TRBD1 (5 bases). CDR3 length: 14 residues. CDR1 is SNHLY and CDR2 is FYNNEI in the germline V gene. V was cut by 0 bases and J by 8 bases, with 10 bases left in between. The CDR3 nucleotides are TGTGCCAGCAGTGAAGCTTACCCAGGGGAAAAACTGTTTTTT. Protein: CASSEAYPGEKLFF.

The chain recombines TRBV28 with TRBJ2-1; 10 bases align to TRBD2. Unmatched junction bases numbered 8, after V lost 5 bases and J lost 4 bases. The CDR3 runs 16 residues. The germline CDR1 and CDR2 sequences are MDHEN and SYDVKM. CDR3 loop: CASSADLAGVYNEQFF. The CDR3 DNA reads TGTGCCAGCAGTGCCGACCTAGCGGGGGTATACAATGAGCAGTTCTTC.

The CDR3 sequence is CASSSQAGGAGETQYF. CDR3 nucleotide sequence: TGCGCCAGCAGCTCTCAGGCGGGAGGGGCGGGGGAGACCCAGTACTTC. The chain has TRBV4-1 and TRBJ2-5; TRBD2 aligns across 9 bases. The length of the CDR3 is 16 residues. CDR1 is MGHRA and CDR2 is YSYEKL in the germline V gene. V was pared by 5 bases and J by 5 bases, with 12 bases of the junction left unmatched.

The CDR3 region has the DNA TGTGCCAGCTCACCGGGACATCTCCAAGAGACCCAGTACTTC. Its translation: CASSPGHLQETQYF. V and J are TRBV18 and TRBJ2-5; the D gene is possibly TRBD1 (6 bases). Germline V lookup: CDR1 KGHSH, CDR2 LQKENI. CDR3 length: 14 residues. The germline V and J ends were trimmed by 3 bases and 1 base, with 9 bases remaining between them.

The chain links TRBV27 to TRBJ2-1; 7 positions match TRBD2. The CDR3 sequence is 15 residues long. Germline CDR1 MNHEY, CDR2 SMNVEV (reference sequence). V shed 6 bases, J shed 11 bases, and the junction held 16 bases outside the gene matches. The CDR3 DNA reads as TGTGCCAGCAGCCAACCCAGTCGGTTACTAGCGAAGCAGTTCTTC. Encoded protein: CASSQPSRLLAKQFF.

This clone was detected once. This chain joins TRBV25-1 and TRBJ2-7; tentatively, D is TRBD1 (6 bases). This CDR3 region has 14 residues. Germline CDR1 is MGHDK and CDR2 is SYGVNS. CDR3 residues: CVGASSEGETEQYF. In DNA form, the CDR3 reads TGTGTGGGTGCCAGCAGTGAGGGGGAGACCGAGCAGTACTTC.